This TCR beta chain was found in a study of blood T cell repertoires in COVID-19. Study at large: Samples representing acute and convalescent COVID-19 were sourced from the United States, Italy and Spain.

In the source study's methods: Amplified reference gene primers provided the basis for estimating nucleated cell counts. Libraries were prepared by immunoSEQ multiplex PCR; TCRdb keeps only in-frame clonotypes and omits some of them. V, J and clone size are those of that table, while D and trimming were read from the DNA. The sample records about 340,000 clones, around 83% being singletons. The germline gives CDR1 GTSNPN, CDR2 SVGIG (reference sequence). CDR3 length equals 14 residues. V lost 2 bases to trimming and J lost 8 bases; unmatched junction nucleotides: 10. The source material was peripheral blood. The sequence derives from a man in his thirties or forties with active or convalescent COVID-19. The chain joins TRBV30 to TRBJ1-2, with 8 bases lining up with TRBD1. CDR3 sequence (DNA): TGTGCCTGGAGTTATCAGGGGGCCCTCGGAGGCTACACCTTC. Encoded protein: CAWSYQGALGGYTF.